These 14 T cell receptor beta chains were all obtained from the same sample, sequenced in a study of siplizumab effects on memory and regulatory T cells. Produced via immunoSEQ multiplex PCR; TCRdb's table is partial and in-frame only. The table lists more than 95,000 clones, over 90% of them singletons. Sequencing input: Tregs sorted from blood. These receptors were collected from a human donor in good health.

A word on this clone: One junction end disagrees with the germline gene, perhaps due to a read error. V gene TRBV7-7 combines with J gene TRBJ2-1; possibly TRBD2 for D (5 bases). The germline CDR1 and CDR2 sequences are SSHAT and FNYEAQ (reference sequence). The CDR3 is 15 residues long. CDR3 protein: CASSLASGTYNEQFF. For the CDR3, the DNA is TGTGCTAGCAGCTTAGCGTCTGGTACCTACAATGAGCAGTTCTTC. The full variable domain, its missing parts supplied by reference TRBV7-7 and TRBJ2-1, is GAGVSQSPRYKVTKRGQDVTLRCDPISSHATLYWYQQALGQGPEFLTYFNYEAQPDKSGLPSDRFSAERPEGSISTLTIQRTEQRDSAMYRCASSLASGTYNEQFFGPGTRLTVL.

A single count supports this clone. The V gene is TRBV4-1, the J gene TRBJ1-2, with TRBD1 identical over 9 bases. The germline V gene has CDR1 MGHRA and CDR2 YSYEKL. The CDR3 is 17 residues long. V gave up 2 bases and J gave up 7 bases; unmatched junction bases: 14. CDR3 coding DNA: TGCGCCAGCAGCCAACATAGGGGACAGGGAAGCATTAGTGGCTACACCTTC. It specifies CASSQHRGQGSISGYTF.

The rearrangement uses TRBV27 and TRBJ1-1; TRBD1 matches 8 bases. The CDR3 consists of 13 residues. With V trimmed by 1 base and J by 8 bases, 3 bases remained unmatched. CDR1 is MNHEY, CDR2 SMNVEV, per germline (reference sequence). The CDR3 protein is CASSLYRGVEAFF. CDR3 DNA: TGTGCCAGCAGTTTATACAGGGGGGTCGAAGCTTTCTTT.

The chain recombines TRBV7-9 with TRBJ2-1; 11 bases agree with TRBD2. The CDR3 length is 15 residues. With 5 bases clipped from V and 7 bases from J, the junction kept 7 bases outside the gene matches. Per the germline V gene, CDR1 is SEHNR and CDR2 is FQNEAQ (reference sequence). The CDR3 is CASSLLAGVLNEQFF. As DNA, the CDR3 is TGTGCCAGCAGCCTACTAGCGGGGGTGCTAAATGAGCAGTTCTTC.

V and J are TRBV5-5 and TRBJ2-7; D is ambiguous. The germline V and J ends were trimmed by 3 bases and 6 bases, with 13 bases remaining between them. The CDR3 runs 13 residues. The germline V gene encodes CDR1 SGHKS and CDR2 YYEKEE (reference sequence). The CDR3 DNA reads as TGTGCCAGCAGCTCCAACACCCTGGGCGAGCAGTACTTC. Residues: CASSSNTLGEQYF.

This clone was seen a single time. The chain combines TRBV7-2 with TRBJ2-1; TRBD1 agrees at 9 bases. The CDR3 runs 15 residues. Germline V gives CDR1 SGHTA, CDR2 FQGNSA. The junction had 7 bases not matched to a gene; V was cut back by 4 bases and J by 6 bases. The CDR3 DNA reads TGTGCCAGCAGCTATTACAGGGGGCTCTCCAATGAGCAGTTCTTC. It yields the protein CASSYYRGLSNEQFF.

The chain couples TRBV29-1 to TRBJ1-2; D remains unclear. Germline assignment: CDR1 SQVTM and CDR2 ANQGSEA. Trimming pared 7 bases from V and 8 bases from J, leaving 5 bases between. The CDR3 spans 8 residues. The CDR3 nucleotides read TGCAGCGGGCCGGGCTACACCTTC. This gives the protein CSGPGYTF.

The CDR3 sequence is CASSFTRYEQYF. The DNA for the CDR3 is TGTGCCAGCAGCTTCACCCGGTACGAGCAGTACTTC. The chain has TRBV2 and TRBJ2-5; D call uncertain. The end of the DNA fits TRBJ2-7 better, so the J call may be wrong. Germline V lookup: CDR1 SNHLY, CDR2 FYNNEI. The CDR3 is made up of 12 amino acids.

This rearrangement joins TRBV30 to TRBJ2-3; D is uncertain. Trimming took 0 bases from V and 3 from J, leaving 10 bases between them. CDR1 is GTSNPN, CDR2 SVGIG, per germline (reference sequence). This CDR3 spans 14 amino acids. In DNA, the CDR3 is TGTGCCTGGAGTGTACGTAGCCGAACAGATACGCAGTATTTT. Translated, it gives CAWSVRSRTDTQYF. The whole variable domain, filled in from reference TRBV30 and TRBJ2-3, reads SQTIHQWPATLVQPVGSPLSLECTVEGTSNPNLYWYRQAAGRGLQLLFYSVGIGQISSEVPQNLSASRPQDRQFILSSKKLLLSDSGFYLCAWSVRSRTDTQYFGPGTRLTVL.

Remarks on this clone: The same CDR3 can be traced to other DNA sequences in this sample. The CDR3 is CASSLGSTGELFF. The CDR3 coding sequence is TGCGCCAGCAGCTTGGGCTCAACCGGGGAGCTGTTTTTT. The chain uses TRBV5-1 and TRBJ2-2; D not resolved. With 0 bases removed from V and 5 bases from J, the gap between germline ends came to 5 bases. This CDR3 is built from 13 residues. Germline V lookup: CDR1 SGHRS, CDR2 YFSETQ.

This clone was counted once. V is TRBV15 and J is TRBJ1-1; a possible D gene is TRBD1 (6 bases). CDR1 and CDR2 from the germline V gene are LNHNV and YYDKDF (reference sequence). This CDR3 has 15 residues. Trimming removed 2 bases at V and 0 bases at J, with 10 bases between. Here the CDR3 DNA reads TGTGCCACCAGCAGATCTCAGGGGATGAACACTGAAGCTTTCTTT. Encoded protein: CATSRSQGMNTEAFF.

This chain joins TRBV7-9 and TRBJ1-2; D is ambiguous. CDR1 SEHNR and CDR2 FQNEAQ come from the germline V gene (reference sequence). V shed 0 bases and J shed 7 bases, with 6 bases lying between them. The CDR3 contains 12 residues. The CDR3 coding sequence is TGTGCCAGCAGCTTAGCGGGGTCTGGCTACACCTTC. Translating gives CASSLAGSGYTF.

The rearrangement uses TRBV19 and TRBJ1-2; the D is unclear. Trimming took 5 bases from V and 4 from J, leaving 17 bases between them. The germline V gene has CDR1 LNHDA and CDR2 SQIVND (reference sequence). The CDR3 runs to 15 residues. The chain's CDR3 is CASSPLRRPGYGYTF. The CDR3 DNA reads TGTGCCAGTAGTCCCCTTAGGCGACCGGGCTATGGCTACACCTTC.

The CDR3 nucleotides are TGTGCCAGCAGCTTCGGACAGGGGGGGTCGCAGTTCTTC. This codes for CASSFGQGGSQFF. The chain links TRBV5-6 to TRBJ2-1, with TRBD1 matching over 10 bases. From germline, CDR1 is SGHDT and CDR2 YYEEEE. The CDR3 runs 13 residues. The J segment lost 12 bases and the V segment lost 2 bases, leaving 5 bases of the junction unmatched.